Below are 10 T cell receptor beta chains sequenced from a single sample in a study of read filtering for tumor transcriptome and immune sequencing. This library used about 400 ng RNA and molecular barcoded adaptors spanning alpha/delta and beta/gamma chains. Each CDR3 protein gets one entry after TCRdb re-called the reads with MiXCR. The data show around 58,000 distinct CDR3 sequences, with approximately 15% seen just once and 45% held by the top ten. Specimen: a population of CD138-negative cells sorted from bone marrow. The receptors originated from a donor aged 40 or over with multiple myeloma.

This clonotype was counted ten times or more. The rearrangement uses TRBV29-1 and TRBJ1-1; D gene ambiguous. The V gene lost 8 bases and the J gene lost 1 base, with 11 bases spanning the gap. There are 12 residues in the CDR3. Germline CDR1 and CDR2: SQVTM and ANQGSEA. CDR3 bases: TGCAGCATCGGACTCGCGAACACTGAAGCTTTCTTT. Translating gives CSIGLANTEAFF.

A few counts support this clonotype. V is TRBV2 and J is TRBJ2-2, with a possible D match to TRBD1 (5 bases). Germline values: CDR1 SNHLY, CDR2 FYNNEI. The CDR3 spans 14 residues. V lost 6 bases, J lost 0 bases, and 8 bases lay in between. The CDR3: CASRKGANTGELFF. DNA of the CDR3: TGTGCCAGCAGAAAAGGGGCGAACACCGGGGAGCTGTTTTTT.

This clonotype was picked up many times. The chain is built from TRBV6-1 and TRBJ2-1; the D gene could be TRBD1 or TRBD2 (5 bases each). V was cut by 2 bases and J by 8 bases, with 16 bases left in between. The V gene's germline CDR1 is MNHNS and CDR2 SASEGT. CDR3 length: 15 residues. The CDR3 DNA reads as TGTGCCAGCAGTGAACGACAGATCGGGGTGGATGAGCAGTTCTTC. Translating gives CASSERQIGVDEQFF.

This clonotype was observed a few times. The chain recombines TRBV11-3 with TRBJ2-5, with 8 positions matching TRBD2. The CDR3 is 17 amino acids. Per germline, CDR1 SGHNT and CDR2 YENEEA. V lost 0 bases to trimming and J lost 2 bases; unmatched junction nucleotides: 8. The CDR3 DNA follows: TGTGCCAGCAGCTTAGAAGTCGGACTAGCCCCGCAAGAGACCCAGTACTTC. Protein sequence: CASSLEVGLAPQETQYF.

Turning to this clonotype: This is likely an artifact of a read error, given a far larger clone one base away. The chain has TRBV11-1 and TRBJ1-4, with D unresolved. There are 16 residues in the CDR3. Per the germline V gene, CDR1 is SGHAT and CDR2 is FQDESV (reference sequence). The chain's CDR3 is CAGSLNLAGSNEKLFF. The CDR3 DNA reads as TGTGCCGGCAGCTTAAATTTGGCCGGGTCTAATGAAAAACTGTTTTTT.

This clonotype appeared a few times. This chain joins TRBV4-1 and TRBJ2-7; 8 bases agree with TRBD1. Germline CDR1 reads MGHRA; CDR2 reads YSYEKL. This CDR3 is 17 amino acids long. V lost 1 base, J lost 3 bases, and 11 bases stayed unmatched. Here the CDR3 DNA reads TGCGCCAGCAGCCAAGCTCCCTTGGACAGGGACGGCTACGAGCAGTACTTC. It yields the protein CASSQAPLDRDGYEQYF.

This clonotype was observed many times. The J gene is TRBJ1-1, the V gene TRBV29-1, with 8 bases lining up with TRBD1. V trimming: 7 bases; J trimming: 5 bases; junction bases outside the gene matches: 6. CDR3 length: 12 amino acids. Germline lookup yields CDR1 SQVTM and CDR2 ANQGSEA. The DNA for the CDR3 is TGCAGCGGTGGACAGGGAGGGACTGAAGCTTTCTTT. Translated, it gives CSGGQGGTEAFF.

The genes are TRBV20-1 and TRBJ2-7; D unresolved. The V end was cut by 0 bases, the J end by 4 bases, with 10 bases between. Germline CDR1 DFQATT, CDR2 SNEGSKA (reference sequence). This CDR3 region has 13 residues. CDR3 coding DNA: TGCAGTGCTAGAGATTTCGGAGTGTACGAGCAGTACTTC. Translated, it gives CSARDFGVYEQYF.

This clonotype showed up just a few times. The chain recombines TRBV19 with TRBJ2-7; D is perhaps TRBD1 or TRBD2 (5 bases each). CDR1 is LNHDA and CDR2 is SQIVND in the germline V gene (reference sequence). Trimming removed 0 bases at V and 3 bases at J, with 12 bases between. CDR3 length: 15 residues. CDR3: CASSIDGTGFYEQYF. DNA for the CDR3: TGTGCCAGTAGTATAGACGGGACGGGATTCTACGAGCAGTACTTC. The whole variable domain, remainder taken from reference TRBV19 and TRBJ2-7, is DGGITQSPKYLFRKEGQNVTLSCEQNLNHDAMYWYRQDPGQGLRLIYYSQIVNDFQKGDIAEGYSVSREKKESFPLTVTSAQKNPTAFYLCASSIDGTGFYEQYFGPGTRLTVT.

This clonotype was observed at least ten times. The V and J genes are TRBV20-1 and TRBJ2-2, with 9 positions matching TRBD2. There are 15 residues in the CDR3. Trimming at V came to 0 bases and at J to 4 bases, leaving 3 bases not matched to a gene. Germline V gene lookup returns CDR1 DFQATT and CDR2 SNEGSKA (reference sequence). CDR3 region: CSARDSTSGTGELFF. Written as DNA, the CDR3 is TGCAGTGCTAGAGACTCGACTAGCGGCACCGGGGAGCTGTTTTTT.